This T cell receptor beta chain was sequenced in a study of cytomegalovirus exposure and HLA in healthy donors. Overall study findings and caveats: Another analysis was done later, and it associated fewer than 20,000 TCR beta sequences with HLA alleles at 0.05 false discovery rate. Some V segments (TRBV6-2 and TRBV6-3 among them) were excluded as indistinguishable.

A multiplex PCR was run with 60 Vbeta primers and 13 Jbeta primers. Original handling: An analysis that came later counted 80 million or so unique TCR beta chains, some 11 million shared. Only in-frame clones appear in the TCRdb table, and some are missing; sequencing was by immunoSEQ multiplex PCR. V and J calls and clone size follow that table, whereas D and trimming were derived from the DNA. The sample records some 140,000 clones, more than 70% being singletons. Comment on this clone: Antigen specificity is unknown.

V lost 7 bases to trimming and J lost 1 base, with 10 bases between them. This CDR3 contains 13 residues. Germline CDR1 reads MGHDK; CDR2 reads SYGVNS. This chain links TRBV25-1 with TRBJ1-1; D perhaps matches TRBD1 (6 bases). The source is a male donor in good health and CMV-seropositive. The sample consisted of PBMCs. The CDR3 is CASTKGENTEAFF. The CDR3 DNA reads TGTGCCAGCACAAAGGGGGAGAACACTGAAGCTTTCTTT. Full variable domain (outside the CDR3, taken from reference TRBV25-1 and TRBJ1-1): EADIYQTPRYLVIGTGKKITLECSQTMGHDKMYWYQQDPGMELHLIHYSYGVNSTEKGDLSSESTVSRIRTEHFPLTLESARPSHTSQYLCASTKGENTEAFFGQGTRLTVV.